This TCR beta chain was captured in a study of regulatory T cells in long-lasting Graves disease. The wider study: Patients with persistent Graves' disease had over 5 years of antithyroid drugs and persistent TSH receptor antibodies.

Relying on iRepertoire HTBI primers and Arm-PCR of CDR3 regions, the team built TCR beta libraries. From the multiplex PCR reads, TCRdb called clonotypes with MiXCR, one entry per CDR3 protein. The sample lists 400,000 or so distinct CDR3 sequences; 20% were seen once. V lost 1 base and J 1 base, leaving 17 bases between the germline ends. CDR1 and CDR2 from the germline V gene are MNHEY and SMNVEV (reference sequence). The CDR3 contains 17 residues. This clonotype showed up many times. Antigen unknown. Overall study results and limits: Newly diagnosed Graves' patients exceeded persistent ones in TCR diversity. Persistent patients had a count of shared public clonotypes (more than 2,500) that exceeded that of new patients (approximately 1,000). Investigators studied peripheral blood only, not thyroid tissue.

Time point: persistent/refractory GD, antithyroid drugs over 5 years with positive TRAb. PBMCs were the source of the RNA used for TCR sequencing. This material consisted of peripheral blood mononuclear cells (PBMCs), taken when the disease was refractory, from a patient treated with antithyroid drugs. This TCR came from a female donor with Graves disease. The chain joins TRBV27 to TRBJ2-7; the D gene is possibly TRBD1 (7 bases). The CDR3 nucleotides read TGTGCCAGCAGTTTATACCCTAATCAGGGGGGATCCTACGAGCAGTACTTC. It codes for CASSLYPNQGGSYEQYF.